The present TCR beta chain was sequenced within a study of blood T cell repertoires in COVID-19. Turning to the study itself: PBMCs, B-cell-depleted T cells, or T cells provided the cDNA or gDNA that made up the material.

The repertoire was sequenced with immunoSEQ multiplex PCR; TCRdb's copy has only in-frame clones and lacks some. This table holds 200,000 to 250,000 clones, 75% to 90% found once. Germline V gives CDR1 KGHSH, CDR2 LQKENI. The CDR3 length is 17 residues. Trimming pared 3 bases from V and 3 bases from J, leaving 19 bases between. This chain links TRBV18 with TRBJ2-3; a weak D match, TRBD2 (6 bases). Sequencing was carried out using PBMCs or T cells enriched from blood (not recorded which). The origin of this receptor is a man aged 35 to 55 who had recovered from COVID-19. The CDR3: CASSPPSAGFATDTQYF. CDR3 in DNA: TGTGCCAGCTCACCCCCGAGCGCGGGGTTTGCGACAGATACGCAGTATTTT.